The 15 T cell receptor beta chains reported below all come from one sample, sequenced in a study of human T cells and chemical hapten exposure. Each CDR3 protein gets one entry after TCRdb re-called the RACE reads with MiXCR. The data contain around 350,000 distinct CDR3 sequences, 4.5% to 5.5% of them singletons. Described time point: pre-sensitization, week 0. Sample treatment: therapeutic diphenylcyclopropenone sensitization with weekly scalp DPC. Sequences were derived from whole blood, sampled in connection with sensitization to the hapten diphenylcyclopropenone (DPC). The receptors derive from a woman between 18 and 29 years old with alopecia areata. Some clones in this sample may be carry-over from other donors' samples.

This clonotype was picked up many times. The rearrangement joins TRBV10-3 to TRBJ2-3; no definite D call. The CDR3 sequence is 18 residues long. Germline V gives CDR1 ENHRY, CDR2 SYGVKD. V shed 2 bases and J shed 0 bases, with 18 bases lying between them. This CDR3 reads CAISERTPQSASTDTQYF. Here the CDR3 DNA reads TGTGCCATCAGTGAGAGAACCCCCCAGAGCGCTAGCACAGATACGCAGTATTTT.

The rearrangement uses TRBV2 and TRBJ1-4; tentative D call: TRBD1 (6 bases). Germline assignment: CDR1 SNHLY and CDR2 FYNNEI. The CDR3 is 15 amino acids. V shed 4 bases and J shed 8 bases, with 17 bases lying between them. The CDR3 loop reads CASSGRDTPSEKLFF. For the CDR3, the DNA is TGTGCCAGCAGTGGGCGGGACACCCCGTCAGAAAAACTGTTTTTT.

The table lists this clonotype with many counts. The V call is TRBV12-5, the J call TRBJ1-5; 8 nucleotides agree with TRBD1. Losses at the gene ends were 0 bases for V and 7 bases for J; bases not matched to a gene: 17. CDR1 is LGHNT and CDR2 is FRNRAP in the germline V gene. CDR3 size: 19 residues. The CDR3, as DNA: TGTGCTAGTGGTTTGGTCTTAGGTGTGAGCAGGGGGCAGTTCCAGCCCCAGCATTTT. It yields the protein CASGLVLGVSRGQFQPQHF.

On this clonotype itself: A far bigger clonotype differs at one base, so this is likely a read error. The chain recombines TRBV6-6 with TRBJ2-2; no definite D call. Trimming took off 5 bases at V and 3 bases at J, with 4 bases between the two ends. CDR3 length: 12 residues. The germline V gene has CDR1 MNHNY and CDR2 SVGAGI (reference sequence). In DNA form, the CDR3 reads TGTGCCAGCAGTACGGACACCGGGGAGCTGTTTTTT. It yields the protein CASSTDTGELFF.

This chain uses TRBV4-2 with TRBJ1-1; D unresolved. Trimming pared 1 base from V and 0 bases from J, leaving 9 bases between. Germline V lookup: CDR1 LGHNA, CDR2 YNFKEQ. The CDR3 has 15 amino acids. The CDR3 DNA reads TGTGCCAGCAGCCAAGGTCCAGTAATGAACACTGAAGCTTTCTTT. Its protein is CASSQGPVMNTEAFF.

Many counts were recorded for this clonotype. V and J are TRBV7-2 and TRBJ2-5; no firm D call. CDR3 size: 12 residues. The V end lost 1 base, the J end lost 4 bases, and 4 bases lay between the germline ends. Per the germline V gene, CDR1 is SGHTA and CDR2 is FQGNSA. CDR3 protein: CASSLVLETQYF. Here the CDR3 DNA reads TGTGCCAGCAGCTTAGTGCTAGAGACCCAGTACTTC.

In this sample, this clonotype turned up a few times. The chain links TRBV14 to TRBJ2-7; TRBD1 matches 7 bases. Germline values: CDR1 SGHDN, CDR2 FVKESK. J was trimmed by 5 bases and V by 4 bases; bases with no gene match: 5. The length of the CDR3 is 13 residues. Here the CDR3 DNA reads TGTGCCAGCAGCCCAAACAGGGGCCACGAGCAGTACTTC. Protein: CASSPNRGHEQYF.

Here the CDR3 DNA reads TGTGCCAGCAGCGTAGGGCAGGGGAAATACGAGCAGTACTTC. Translated, it gives CASSVGQGKYEQYF. The V gene is TRBV9, the J gene TRBJ2-7; TRBD1 is a possible D gene (6 bases). CDR3 length: 14 residues. Deletions cut 0 bases from V and 4 bases from J, with 11 bases between. Per germline, CDR1 SGDLS and CDR2 YYNGEE.

This clonotype was observed many times. This chain uses TRBV5-5 with TRBJ1-5; D not resolved. CDR3 length equals 16 residues. Trimming shortened V by 1 base and J by 1 base, and 12 bases separated the two germline ends. Germline CDR1 and CDR2: SGHKS and YYEKEE (reference sequence). The CDR3 sequence is CASSLLLLESNQPQHF. CDR3 DNA: TGTGCCAGCAGCTTGCTGCTTTTGGAGAGCAATCAGCCCCAGCATTTT.

This clonotype was observed a few times. Here the CDR3 DNA reads TGCGCCAGCCGCTCGTCGGTCGCGGGGGGGCCGAGAGATACGCAGTATTTT. This sequence encodes CASRSSVAGGPRDTQYF. V is TRBV4-1 and J is TRBJ2-3; TRBD2 agrees at 9 bases. Germline V gene data show CDR1 as MGHRA and CDR2 as YSYEKL. Trimming at V came to 8 bases and at J to 5 bases, leaving 17 bases not matched to a gene. The CDR3 has 17 amino acids.

This clonotype was detected only a few times. The V and J genes are TRBV9 and TRBJ2-3; possibly TRBD1 or TRBD2 for D (5 bases each). This CDR3 comprises 14 residues. V was cut by 0 bases and J by 4 bases, with 9 bases left in between. The germline V gene has CDR1 SGDLS and CDR2 YYNGEE. The chain's CDR3 is CASSVDQGADTQYF. CDR3 DNA: TGTGCCAGCAGCGTAGATCAGGGAGCAGATACGCAGTATTTT.

This clonotype appeared many times. The chain recombines TRBV28 with TRBJ2-2; D is unclear. Germline CDR1 is MDHEN and CDR2 is SYDVKM. Trimming stripped 8 bases from V and 3 bases from J, with 10 bases between. This CDR3 contains 13 residues. The CDR3 nucleotides read TGTGCCAGCTCTAAGTCGGACACCGGGGAGCTGTTTTTT. Translation: CASSKSDTGELFF.

At least ten counts were recorded for this clonotype. The rearrangement joins TRBV12-3 or TRBV12-4 to TRBJ1-3; D gene ambiguous. The CDR3 runs 14 residues. The V gene lost 2 bases and the J gene lost 0 bases, with 5 bases spanning the gap. The CDR3 nucleotides read TGTGCCAGCAGTTTAATAGCCTCTGGAAACACCATATATTTT. Translation: CASSLIASGNTIYF.

This clonotype has at least ten counts. The chain has TRBV20-1 and TRBJ1-1, with D possibly matching TRBD1 (5 bases). CDR3 length: 15 residues. V gave up 5 bases and J gave up 0 bases, with 16 bases separating them. The germline CDR1 and CDR2 sequences are DFQATT and SNEGSKA (reference sequence). CDR3 coding DNA: TGCAGTGCTCCTTTGAGTGGGGGAATGAACACTGAAGCTTTCTTT. It translates to CSAPLSGGMNTEAFF.

This clonotype appeared many times. The rearrangement links TRBV6-2 or TRBV6-3 to TRBJ1-6; maybe TRBD1 (5 bases). CDR1 is MNHEY and CDR2 is SVGEGT in the germline V gene. V lost 2 bases and J lost 3, with 11 bases in between. The length of the CDR3 is 16 residues. The CDR3 protein is CASSYGGEVYNSPLHF. CDR3 nucleotide sequence: TGTGCCAGCAGTTACGGAGGGGAGGTCTATAATTCACCCCTCCACTTT.